The rows below give T cell receptor beta chains drawn from one sample of a study of glioma-infiltrating T cells. TCRdb ran MiXCR on the multiplex PCR reads and lists one entry per CDR3 protein. The table has about 110,000 distinct CDR3 sequences, less than 30% seen once. Sequenced material: glioma tissue, nonneoplastic brain tissue, or PBMCs (not recorded which). These receptors were collected from a human donor with low-grade glioma or glioblastoma, undergoing nonglioma brain surgery, or in good health (not recorded which). The CDR3 runs from the conserved cysteine through the conserved F or W. A D gene is named only where the DNA matches it firmly. Clone size is not always given. Where it is, it says once, few, many or a class for expanded clones.

clone size: many
V gene: TRBV7-2
D gene: TRBD2
J gene: TRBJ2-7
CDR3 protein: CASSSLAGFSSYEQYF
CDR3 DNA: TGTGCCAGCAGCTCCCTAGCGGGTTTTAGCTCCTACGAGCAGTACTTC

clone size: many
V gene: TRBV27
D gene: TRBD2
J gene: TRBJ2-1
CDR3 protein: CASSSLAEQFF
CDR3 DNA: TGTGCCAGCAGTTCACTAGCGGAGCAGTTCTTC

clone size: many
V gene: TRBV30
D gene: -
J gene: TRBJ1-1
CDR3 protein: CAWSGYTEAFF
CDR3 DNA: TGTGCCTGGAGCGGTTACACTGAAGCTTTCTTT

clone size: few
V gene: TRBV7-3
D gene: TRBD1
J gene: TRBJ1-1
CDR3 protein: CASSSRRDSPEAFF
CDR3 DNA: TGTGCCAGCAGCTCCCGACGGGACAGCCCTGAAGCTTTCTTT

clone size: many
V gene: TRBV10-2
D gene: TRBD1
J gene: TRBJ2-7
CDR3 protein: CASSESGQGAREQYF
CDR3 DNA: TGCGCCAGCAGTGAGTCTGGACAGGGGGCTAGAGAGCAGTACTTC

clone size: -
V gene: TRBV3-1
D gene: TRBD2
J gene: TRBJ2-7
CDR3 protein: CASSFGLAGAGEQYF
CDR3 DNA: TGTGCCAGCAGTTTTGGACTAGCGGGAGCAGGCGAGCAGTACTTC

clone size: many
V gene: TRBV27
D gene: TRBD2
J gene: TRBJ2-1
CDR3 protein: CASSLSRAQLAGGYEQFF
CDR3 DNA: TGTGCCAGCAGTTTATCTCGCGCCCAACTAGCGGGGGGGTATGAGCAGTTCTTC

clone size: -
V gene: TRBV6-5
D gene: -
J gene: TRBJ2-5
CDR3 protein: CASTLQGIEAQYF
CDR3 DNA: TGTGCCAGCACTTTACAGGGTATCGAGGCCCAGTACTTC

clone size: many
V gene: TRBV4-2
D gene: -
J gene: TRBJ1-1
CDR3 protein: CASSQDFDAGNTEAFF
CDR3 DNA: TGTGCCAGCAGCCAAGATTTCGACGCCGGGAACACTGAAGCTTTCTTT

clone size: -
V gene: TRBV27
D gene: TRBD2
J gene: TRBJ2-3
CDR3 protein: CASSLSRLAGGGDTQYF
CDR3 DNA: TGTGCCAGCAGTTTATCCCGGCTAGCGGGAGGAGGAGATACGCAGTATTTT

clone size: -
V gene: TRBV4-1
D gene: -
J gene: TRBJ1-4
CDR3 protein: CASSQDGYWEKLFF
CDR3 DNA: TGCGCCAGCAGCCAAGATGGATATTGGGAAAAACTGTTTTTT

clone size: many
V gene: TRBV29-1
D gene: -
J gene: TRBJ1-1
CDR3 protein: CSVEPNTEAFF
CDR3 DNA: TGCAGCGTTGAACCGAACACTGAAGCTTTCTTT

clone size: many
V gene: TRBV6-1
D gene: TRBD2
J gene: TRBJ2-1
CDR3 protein: CASSPLTSGLNEQFF
CDR3 DNA: TGTGCCAGCAGTCCTCTGACTAGCGGGCTCAATGAGCAGTTCTTC

clone size: -
V gene: TRBV27
D gene: -
J gene: TRBJ1-1
CDR3 protein: CASDVVRTEAFF
CDR3 DNA: TGTGCCTCCGACGTTGTTCGGACTGAAGCTTTCTTT

clone size: many
V gene: TRBV24-1
D gene: -
J gene: TRBJ2-1
CDR3 protein: CATSDFRGEQFF
CDR3 DNA: TGTGCCACCAGTGATTTTCGAGGGGAGCAGTTCTTC

clone size: many
V gene: TRBV18
D gene: -
J gene: TRBJ1-1
CDR3 protein: CASSEDRLNTEAFF
CDR3 DNA: TGTGCCAGCTCGGAAGACAGGTTGAACACTGAAGCTTTCTTT

clone size: -
V gene: TRBV7-2
D gene: -
J gene: TRBJ1-3
CDR3 protein: CASSLAHLSVGTIYF
CDR3 DNA: TGTGCCAGCAGCTTAGCACACCTGTCCGTAGGCACCATATATTTT

clone size: -
V gene: TRBV9
D gene: -
J gene: TRBJ2-3
CDR3 protein: CASRVAVSTDTQYF
CDR3 DNA: TGTGCCAGCAGAGTAGCGGTTTCGACAGATACGCAGTATTTT

clone size: many
V gene: TRBV20-1
D gene: -
J gene: TRBJ2-3
CDR3 protein: CSARGGGNTDTQYF
CDR3 DNA: TGCAGTGCCAGAGGGGGGGGGAACACAGATACGCAGTATTTT

clone size: -
V gene: TRBV6-6
D gene: -
J gene: TRBJ2-7
CDR3 protein: CARGYPDEQYF
CDR3 DNA: TGTGCCAGAGGTTACCCTGATGAGCAGTACTTC

clone size: many
V gene: TRBV12-3/TRBV12-4
D gene: -
J gene: TRBJ1-2
CDR3 protein: CASRMGGGARGYTF
CDR3 DNA: TGTGCCAGCAGAATGGGGGGAGGGGCGCGTGGCTACACCTTC

clone size: -
V gene: TRBV7-8
D gene: TRBD1
J gene: TRBJ1-1
CDR3 protein: CASSYGQGTEDSF
CDR3 DNA: TGTGCCAGCAGTTACGGACAGGGCACTGAAGATTCCTTT